Listed below are T cell receptor beta chains from one sample, sequenced in a study of blood T cell repertoires in COVID-19. Sequencing was performed with immunoSEQ multiplex PCR; in TCRdb, only in-frame clones are kept and a portion is missing. The repertoire has about 170,000 clones, about four fifths of them found once; the top ten carry around 9.9%. Sequencing input: peripheral blood. These receptors all come from a man in his 70s with active or convalescent COVID-19. The CDR3 runs from the conserved cysteine through the conserved F or W. Expanded clones get a size class; other rows say once, few or many, or leave the size out.

clone size	V gene	J gene	CDR3 length	CDR3 protein
NA	TRBV5-1	TRBJ2-1	18	CASSLVSFVAGFYNEQFF
NA	TRBV7-9	TRBJ1-2	13	CASSLYRGGGYTF
NA	TRBV3-1/TRBV3-2	TRBJ1-2	14	CASSQGTGRYGYTF
NA	TRBV6-5	TRBJ1-1	13	CASSYAGTGQAFF
NA	TRBV12-3/TRBV12-4	TRBJ2-7	13	CASSLKRDHEQYF
NA	TRBV29-1	TRBJ2-7	14	CSVSGRDSAYEQYF
NA	TRBV11-2	TRBJ1-3	16	CASSSISGAAGNTIYF
NA	TRBV27	TRBJ2-2	16	CASSIGTGGAAGELFF
NA	TRBV24-1	TRBJ2-2	14	CATSKEQATGELFF
NA	TRBV3-1/TRBV3-2	TRBJ2-5	17	CASSQDSQGAFRETQYF
NA	TRBV18	TRBJ2-3	14	CASSTAGLADTQYF
NA	TRBV28	TRBJ1-4	12	CASSLIRGKLFF
NA	TRBV2	TRBJ1-6	13	CARTGTYNSPLHF
NA	TRBV5-5	TRBJ2-5	16	CASSATGTRNQETQYF
NA	TRBV5-4	TRBJ1-4	16	CASSSRQGGINEKLFF
NA	TRBV9	TRBJ1-4	15	CASSVVPGRNEKLFF
NA	TRBV5-1	TRBJ2-1	12	CASRRGRDEQFF
NA	TRBV5-1	TRBJ2-3	19	CASSPGTSGARSSTDTQYF
NA	TRBV7-9	TRBJ1-4	14	CASRAGTGGEKLFF
NA	TRBV29-1	TRBJ2-1	14	CSVKRDSLGNEQFF
once	TRBV11-3	TRBJ2-5	13	CASSLELSETQYF
NA	TRBV18	TRBJ1-5	14	CASSPRQDNQPQHF
NA	TRBV19	TRBJ1-1	14	CASRKGAGSTEAFF
NA	TRBV15	TRBJ2-1	16	CATSRPTGSRSNEQFF
NA	TRBV5-1	TRBJ1-5	15	CASSLRAGQDQPQHF
few	TRBV11-2	TRBJ2-1	15	CASSLVTGAYNEQFF
few	TRBV6-5	TRBJ1-1	13	CASRGLKSTEAFF
NA	TRBV6-1	TRBJ1-6	15	CASSPGTGNNSPLHF